The clone carrying this T cell receptor (beta chain) came up a few times. The length of the CDR3 is 15 residues. V lost 4 bases, J lost 3 bases, and 12 bases lay in between. Germline V gives CDR1 LGHNA, CDR2 YSLEER. The data derive from a study of shared clonotypes between healthy human individuals. The data were produced by immunoSEQ multiplex PCR, yet TCRdb's version contains in-frame clones alone and is incomplete. Here the sample spans roughly 660,000 clones, 90% being singletons. The chain employs TRBV4-3 and TRBJ2-2; D is perhaps TRBD2 (6 bases). Sequenced input: memory CD8+ T cells from PBMCs. Described subset: CD45RO+ cells pooled with CCR7-negative TemRA cells. The clonotype was recovered from a young man in good health. Some clones in this sample may be carry-over from other donors' samples. The CDR3 DNA is TGCGCCAGCAGCCCGGGGGAGCGACACACCGGGGAGCTGTTTTTT. Protein sequence: CASSPGERHTGELFF.